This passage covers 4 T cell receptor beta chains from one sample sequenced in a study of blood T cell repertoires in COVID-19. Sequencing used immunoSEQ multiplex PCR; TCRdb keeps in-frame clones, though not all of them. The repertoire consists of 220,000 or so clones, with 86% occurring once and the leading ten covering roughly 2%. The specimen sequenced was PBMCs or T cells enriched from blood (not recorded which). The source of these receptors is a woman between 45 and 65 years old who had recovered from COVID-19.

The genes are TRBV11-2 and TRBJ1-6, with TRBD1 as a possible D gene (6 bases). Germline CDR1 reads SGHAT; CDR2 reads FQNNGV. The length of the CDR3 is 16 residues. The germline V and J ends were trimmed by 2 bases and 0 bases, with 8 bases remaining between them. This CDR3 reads CASSLTGSSYNSPLHF. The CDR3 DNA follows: TGTGCCAGCAGCTTAACAGGGAGCTCCTATAATTCACCCCTCCACTTT.

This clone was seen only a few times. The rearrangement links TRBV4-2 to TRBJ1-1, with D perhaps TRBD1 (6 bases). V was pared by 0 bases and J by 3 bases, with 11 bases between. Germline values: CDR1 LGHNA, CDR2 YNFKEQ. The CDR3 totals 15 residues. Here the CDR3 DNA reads TGTGCCAGCAGCCAAGAGGCCAGGGGCTACACTGAAGCTTTCTTT. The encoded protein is CASSQEARGYTEAFF.

The CDR3 region has the DNA TGTGCCAGCAGCTTACTTCGGCGGGAAAAACTGTTTTTT. It yields the protein CASSLLRREKLFF. The chain combines TRBV7-2 with TRBJ1-4; D not certain. The CDR3 covers 13 residues. Germline V gives CDR1 SGHTA, CDR2 FQGNSA. Trimming took off 2 bases at V and 8 bases at J, with 9 bases between the two ends. The variable domain in full, with the rest retrieved from reference TRBV7-2 and TRBJ1-4, is GAGVSQSPSNKVTEKGKDVELRCDPISGHTALYWYRQSLGQGLEFLIYFQGNSAPDKSGLPSDRFSAERTGGSVSTLTIQRTQQEDSAVYLCASSLLRREKLFFGSGTQLSVL.

The CDR3 region is CASSRTGANTGELFF. For the CDR3, the DNA is TGTGCCAGCAGTAGGACAGGGGCGAACACCGGGGAGCTGTTTTTT. V gene TRBV6-5 combines with J gene TRBJ2-2, with TRBD1 matching over 9 bases. J gave up 0 bases and V 5 bases, and 1 base lay outside the gene matches. The CDR3 spans 15 residues. CDR1 is MNHEY and CDR2 is SVGAGI in the germline V gene.